The T cell receptor beta chain described here comes from a study of cytomegalovirus exposure and HLA in healthy donors. Study-level points and caveats: CMV serostatus was the sole immune exposure information available. Earlier analysis looked at TCR beta V segments, and most were productive about 87% or about 30% of the time.

Of note for this clone: Its antigen is currently unknown.

The PCR made use of 60 Vbeta and 13 Jbeta primers. The method was immunoSEQ multiplex PCR; TCRdb's version includes in-frame clones alone and lacks a portion of them. This table has 170,000 or so clones, approximately 80% appearing once. The clonotype originates from a woman in her 30s in good health and CMV-seronegative. What was sequenced was PBMCs.

The CDR3, as DNA: TGTGCCAGCAGCTTGACGGGCGGGAGTGATAATGAGCAGTTCTTC. Translated, it gives CASSLTGGSDNEQFF. V is TRBV7-9 and J is TRBJ2-1, with 7 bases lining up with TRBD2. The CDR3 is 15 residues long. After removal of 3 bases from V and 7 bases from J, the junction contained 9 bases not matched to a gene. The germline gives CDR1 SEHNR, CDR2 FQNEAQ (reference sequence).